The next 13 T cell receptor beta chains were all read from a single sample in a study of metastatic and nonmetastatic thyroid tumors (TCRdb year 2020). Before undergoing thyroid surgery, none of the patients had been given any kind of treatment. Preparation of the library involved PCR. Data came from an Illumina HiSeq 4000. TCRdb reprocessing: public reads trimmed at Q25 with fastp, clones called with MiXCR, in-frame beta chains kept. This sample gives about 93,000 clones in total; about 13% of them show up just once. The top ten constitute 11% of the sample. Sample: blood. Every receptor here comes from a female donor with papillary thyroid cancer or a benign thyroid nodule (not recorded which). Some clones in this sample may be carry-over from other donors' samples.

This clone was seen at least ten times. The chain links TRBV7-2 to TRBJ2-7; 7 nucleotides align to TRBD1. The germline CDR1 and CDR2 sequences are SGHTA and FQGNSA. The V and J ends lost 6 bases and 1 base, in that order; junction bases with no gene match: 6. The CDR3 sequence is 14 residues long. CDR3 residues: CASSFSTGSYEQYF. The CDR3 bases are TGTGCCAGCAGTTTTTCGACAGGGTCCTACGAGCAGTACTTC.

To note about this clone: The junction departs from the called germline gene at one end, perhaps through a read error. This rearrangement joins TRBV2 to TRBJ2-1; D is unresolved. This CDR3 spans 13 amino acids. Per germline, CDR1 SNHLY and CDR2 FYNNEI. In DNA, the CDR3 is TGCGCCAGCAGAGCAAATGCGGTCCCCATGGCGTTCTTC. Its protein is CASRANAVPMAFF.

There are many counts of this clone. This sequence joins TRBV28 and TRBJ1-6; D remains ambiguous. Germline V gene data show CDR1 as MDHEN and CDR2 as SYDVKM. The CDR3 extends over 13 amino acids. The V end was cut by 6 bases, the J end by 2 bases, with 5 bases between. Written as DNA, the CDR3 is TGTGCCAGCAGGGTCCCCTATAATTCACCCCTCCACTTT. This encodes CASRVPYNSPLHF. The full variable domain, completed using reference TRBV28 and TRBJ1-6, is DVKVTQSSRYLVKRTGEKVFLECVQDMDHENMFWYRQDPGLGLRLIYFSYDVKMKEKGDIPEGYSVSREKKERFSLILESASTNQTSMYLCASRVPYNSPLHFGNGTRLTVT.

This clone was detected many times. J is TRBJ1-6 and V is TRBV7-9, with unresolved D. This CDR3 comprises 13 residues. The V and J ends lost 5 bases and 9 bases respectively, with 11 bases between them. Germline V gives CDR1 SEHNR, CDR2 FQNEAQ (reference sequence). The CDR3 coding sequence is TGTGCCAGCAGCGCTACGTCGACTTCACCCCTCCACTTT. It translates to CASSATSTSPLHF.

On this clone: It may be a read error: a sequence one base away is much more abundant. The gene calls are TRBV24-1 and TRBJ2-6; D is unclear. Germline V CDR1 and CDR2: KGHDR, SFDVKD. The CDR3 covers 16 residues. The CDR3 here is CATIDYRGAGANVLTF. The CDR3 DNA reads as TGTGCCACCATTGATTATCGCGGCGCTGGGGCCAACGTCCTGACTTTC.

There are a few counts of this clone. The chain employs TRBV27 and TRBJ1-5; D not certain. The V gene's germline CDR1 is MNHEY and CDR2 SMNVEV (reference sequence). The CDR3 has 14 amino acids. V lost 6 bases and J 3 bases, leaving 12 bases between the germline ends. The CDR3 sequence is CASRYGLSNQPQHF. As DNA, the CDR3 is TGTGCCAGCAGGTATGGGCTATCCAATCAGCCCCAGCATTTT.

This clone was observed many times. This chain uses TRBV19 with TRBJ2-1, with 8 bases identical to TRBD1. This CDR3 has 13 amino acids. J gave up 6 bases and V 5 bases, and 3 bases lay outside the gene matches. Per germline, CDR1 LNHDA and CDR2 SQIVND (reference sequence). CDR3 amino acids: CASSVTGGNEQFF. The CDR3 nucleotides are TGTGCCAGTAGTGTTACAGGGGGCAATGAGCAGTTCTTC.

This clone showed up many times. The V gene is TRBV28, the J gene TRBJ1-2, with a possible D match to TRBD1 (6 bases). This CDR3 region has 13 residues. CDR1 is MDHEN and CDR2 is SYDVKM in the germline V gene. V lost 7 bases and J 5 bases, leaving 14 bases between the germline ends. In DNA, the CDR3 is TGTGCCAGCACTCAAACAGGGCATTATGGCTACACCTTC. Translation: CASTQTGHYGYTF.

The J gene is TRBJ2-7, the V gene TRBV30, with 10 bases lining up with TRBD2. The CDR3 loop spans 13 amino acids. V lost 6 bases and J lost 2; bases outside the gene matches: 4. Germline assignment: CDR1 GTSNPN and CDR2 SVGIG (reference sequence). CDR3 DNA: TGTGCCTGCCACAGCGGGAGGGCCTACGAGCAGTACTTC. This codes for CACHSGRAYEQYF. The whole variable domain, remainder taken from reference TRBV30 and TRBJ2-7, is SQTIHQWPATLVQPVGSPLSLECTVEGTSNPNLYWYRQAAGRGLQLLFYSVGIGQISSEVPQNLSASRPQDRQFILSSKKLLLSDSGFYLCACHSGRAYEQYFGPGTRLTVT.

This clone occurred many times. The gene calls are TRBV6-1 and TRBJ1-2; 11 bases are shared with TRBD1. From germline, CDR1 is MNHNS and CDR2 SASEGT. The trim removed 5 bases at V and 8 bases at J, leaving 10 bases unmatched. The length of the CDR3 is 15 residues. CDR3 sequence reads: CASSQPGQGAGGYTF. For the CDR3, the DNA is TGTGCCAGCAGTCAGCCCGGACAGGGGGCGGGCGGCTACACCTTC.

This clone was found many times. The chain couples TRBV6-2 or TRBV6-3 to TRBJ1-2; 9 bases line up with TRBD1. The CDR3 runs 14 residues. Looked up from germline, CDR1 is MNHEY and CDR2 is SVGEGT. V shed 6 bases and J 4 bases; nucleotides not matched to a gene: 6. The CDR3 DNA is TGTGCCAGCAGACAGGGGGCCTCAGGCTATGGCTACACCTTC. Translation: CASRQGASGYGYTF.

This clone has ten or more counts. The V and J genes are TRBV20-1 and TRBJ2-5; 13 nucleotides match TRBD2. Trimming took 1 base from V and 8 from J; bases not matched to a gene: 10. Per the germline V gene, CDR1 is DFQATT and CDR2 is SNEGSKA (reference sequence). CDR3 length: 16 amino acids. The CDR3 DNA is TGCAGTGCTAGAGGGACTAGCGGGAGCCCCCCGTCCACCCAGTACTTC. It encodes CSARGTSGSPPSTQYF.

The chain carries TRBV7-3 and TRBJ2-2; the D gene is possibly TRBD2 (5 bases). The CDR3 consists of 18 residues. Per the germline V gene, CDR1 is SGHTA and CDR2 is FQGTGA. The V gene lost 5 bases and the J gene lost 6 bases, with 25 bases spanning the gap. CDR3 coding DNA: TGTGCCAGCAGCCGGACGATGGAGATCGTGAGGGTGTCCGGGGAGCTGTTTTTT. Protein sequence: CASSRTMEIVRVSGELFF.